This section outlines one TCR beta chain sequence together with its context. This sample stems from a study of shared clonotypes between healthy human individuals. Only in-frame clones appear in the TCRdb table, and some are missing; sequencing was by immunoSEQ multiplex PCR. The sample comprises around 2.1 million clones, approximately 94% of which are singletons, and around 0.13% rests with the top ten. Material: naive CD4+ T cells sorted from blood. Subset noted: CD45RA+ positively selected. The sequence was obtained from a man aged 18 to 29 in good health.

In DNA form, the CDR3 reads TGTGCCAGCAGCCGGGACGGACTCAAAGGGGCCGGGCTGTTTTTT. This gives the protein CASSRDGLKGAGLFF. The J gene is TRBJ2-2, the V gene TRBV11-1; D may correspond to TRBD1 or TRBD2 (5 bases each). CDR3 length: 15 residues. Looked up from germline, CDR1 is SGHAT and CDR2 is FQDESV (reference sequence). V dropped 5 bases and J dropped 13 bases, with 23 bases sitting between them.